What follows are 15 T cell receptor beta chains derived from one specimen sequenced in a study of T cell responses to AZD1222 COVID-19 vaccine. Measured with immunoSEQ multiplex PCR; TCRdb has only the in-frame clones, and not every one. The repertoire consists of approximately 150,000 clones, with about 91% occurring once and the leading ten covering about 4.5%. Sequenced material: peripheral blood, taken on day 0 of MenACWY control vaccination. These receptors all stem from an adult in good health.

The chain employs TRBV28 and TRBJ2-7; tentatively, D is TRBD1 (5 bases). V lost 6 bases and J 7 bases, leaving 16 bases between the germline ends. Per the germline V gene, CDR1 is MDHEN and CDR2 is SYDVKM. There are 13 residues in the CDR3. The CDR3 nucleotides are TGTGCCAGCAGGGGGCCAGGGTTTGGGGAGCAGTACTTC. This translates into CASRGPGFGEQYF.

The chain links TRBV7-2 to TRBJ2-1; TRBD2 agrees at 10 bases. Per the germline V gene, CDR1 is SGHTA and CDR2 is FQGNSA. This CDR3 is 16 amino acids long. The V segment lost 0 bases and the J segment 5 bases; nucleotides outside the gene matches: 4. The CDR3 sequence is CASSLARTSGNNEQFF. CDR3 sequence (DNA): TGTGCCAGCAGCTTAGCAAGGACTAGCGGCAACAATGAGCAGTTCTTC.

The chain recombines TRBV7-3 with TRBJ2-7; 7 bases map to TRBD2. Germline V CDR1 and CDR2: SGHTA, FQGTGA. The V segment lost 5 bases and the J segment 0 bases; nucleotides outside the gene matches: 4. This CDR3 region has 14 residues. Here the CDR3 DNA reads TGTGCCAGCAGCACTAGCGCAAGCTCCTACGAGCAGTACTTC. Amino acid sequence: CASSTSASSYEQYF.

The chain links TRBV10-3 to TRBJ2-1, with TRBD1 identical over 9 bases. The CDR3 has 16 amino acids. The J segment lost 5 bases and the V segment lost 0 bases, leaving 5 bases of the junction unmatched. Per germline, CDR1 ENHRY and CDR2 SYGVKD. CDR3 coding DNA: TGTGCCATCAGTGAGTCCATGGGACAGGGAAACAATGAGCAGTTCTTC. This encodes CAISESMGQGNNEQFF.

This rearrangement joins TRBV7-2 to TRBJ2-7; no reliable D call. This CDR3 has 13 residues. Germline V lookup: CDR1 SGHTA, CDR2 FQGNSA. The V end was cut by 6 bases, the J end by 3 bases, with 12 bases between. CDR3 bases: TGTGCCAGCAGTTTGGGGTACAACTACGAGCAGTACTTC. This sequence encodes CASSLGYNYEQYF.

The chain carries TRBV7-9 and TRBJ2-3; TRBD1 aligns across 9 bases. CDR1 and CDR2 from the germline V gene are SEHNR and FQNEAQ (reference sequence). The V and J ends lost 5 bases and 5 bases, in that order; junction bases with no gene match: 5. CDR3 length: 14 residues. CDR3: CASSIGQGIDTQYF. The CDR3 DNA reads as TGTGCCAGCAGCATAGGACAGGGGATAGATACGCAGTATTTT.

The chain is built from TRBV7-2 and TRBJ2-7; TRBD1 is a possible D gene (6 bases). From germline, CDR1 is SGHTA and CDR2 FQGNSA. The V end was cut by 0 bases, the J end by 3 bases, with 21 bases between. The CDR3 is made up of 18 amino acids. The CDR3 loop reads CASSLASLGTTSLYEQYF. The DNA for the CDR3 is TGTGCCAGCAGCTTAGCCAGTCTTGGGACAACCTCCCTCTACGAGCAGTACTTC.

This clone was found once. Other DNA sequences in the same sample also yield this CDR3. J is TRBJ2-2 and V is TRBV15, with D tentatively TRBD2 (5 bases). The V end lost 3 bases, the J end lost 4 bases, and 6 bases lay between the germline ends. The CDR3 is made up of 13 amino acids. The germline V gene encodes CDR1 LNHNV and CDR2 YYDKDF (reference sequence). The CDR3 sequence: CATSRAGTGELFF. The CDR3 nucleotides read TGTGCCACCAGCAGGGCGGGCACCGGGGAGCTGTTTTTT.

The genes are TRBV10-1 and TRBJ2-1; 9 bases map to TRBD2. Germline V gene sequence: CDR1 WNHNN, CDR2 SYGVQD (reference sequence). This CDR3 is built from 13 residues. V shed 4 bases, J shed 13 bases, and the junction held 8 bases outside the gene matches. The DNA for the CDR3 is TGCGCCAGCAGTGCCGGGGTAGCGGGAGATCAGTTCTTC. Its translation: CASSAGVAGDQFF.

This chain links TRBV6-5 with TRBJ2-7; TRBD2 aligns across 7 bases. This CDR3 comprises 14 residues. Looked up from germline, CDR1 is MNHEY and CDR2 is SVGAGI. The V and J ends lost 5 bases and 2 bases, in that order; junction bases with no gene match: 6. The DNA for the CDR3 is TGTGCCAGCAGTAGCGGGGCCCCCCCCTACGAGCAGTACTTC. Encoded protein: CASSSGAPPYEQYF.

This chain uses TRBV27 with TRBJ2-4, with 14 bases matching TRBD2. The CDR3 is 15 residues long. V lost 5 bases, J lost 8 bases, and 5 bases stayed unmatched. CDR1 is MNHEY and CDR2 is SMNVEV in the germline V gene (reference sequence). The CDR3 reads CASSPGTSGSYIQYF. The CDR3 nucleotides read TGTGCCAGCAGTCCCGGGACTAGCGGGAGTTACATTCAGTACTTC.

The chain carries TRBV3-1 (or the pseudogene TRBV3-2) and TRBJ2-6, with 10 bases identical to TRBD2. Per germline, CDR1 LGHDT and CDR2 YNNKEL (reference sequence). V was pared by 4 bases and J by 0 bases, with 9 bases of the junction left unmatched. The CDR3 totals 19 residues. The CDR3 region has the DNA TGTGCCAGCAGCCCAGTAAGCGGGAGGGCCCACTCTGGGGCCAACGTCCTGACTTTC. Its protein product is CASSPVSGRAHSGANVLTF.

The chain uses TRBV27 and TRBJ2-1; no definite D call. V lost 0 bases and J lost 9, with 6 bases in between. The germline V gene has CDR1 MNHEY and CDR2 SMNVEV (reference sequence). The CDR3 consists of 12 residues. In nucleotides, the CDR3 is TGTGCCAGCAGTTTATCCGGCCTTGAGCAGTTCTTC. Translation: CASSLSGLEQFF.

The gene calls are TRBV7-3 and TRBJ2-2; 8 nucleotides match TRBD1. The junction had 8 bases not matched to a gene; V was cut back by 4 bases and J by 1 base. The V gene's germline CDR1 is SGHTA and CDR2 FQGTGA. The CDR3 is 17 amino acids. CDR3 bases: TGTGCCAGCAGCTCCATACCGACAGGGGTGAACACCGGGGAGCTGTTTTTT. It translates to CASSSIPTGVNTGELFF.

About this clone: The same CDR3 also results from other DNA sequences found in this sample. The J gene is TRBJ2-7, the V gene TRBV7-9, with a possible D match to TRBD2 (5 bases). The V end was cut by 5 bases, the J end by 3 bases, with 5 bases between. The CDR3 is 11 amino acids. CDR1 and CDR2 (germline): SEHNR, FQNEAQ (reference sequence). Here the CDR3 reads CASSEGYEQYF. The CDR3, as DNA: TGTGCCAGCAGCGAGGGCTACGAGCAGTACTTC.